These T cell receptor beta chains were read from a single sample in a study of regulatory T cells in long-lasting Graves disease. Each CDR3 protein gets one entry after TCRdb re-called the multiplex PCR reads with MiXCR. The sample lists hundreds of thousands of distinct CDR3 sequences, about 16% occurring once. These sequences were also reported in another study, on T cells in Graves' hyperthyroidism and ophthalmopathy.

The material sequenced was peripheral blood mononuclear cells (PBMCs), taken at new diagnosis, from a patient treated with antithyroid drugs. These receptors all stem from a woman in her thirties with Graves disease. The conserved cysteine and the conserved F or W are not part of the CDR3 here. The order of the fields is J gene, V gene, CDR3 length, CDR3 protein.

J: TRBJ2-7; V: TRBV10-3; length: 12; CDR3: AISQGQGGYEQY
J: TRBJ1-1; V: TRBV7-2; length: 14; CDR3: ASSLRDRGTGTEAF
J: TRBJ2-1; V: TRBV10-3; length: 15; CDR3: AISDPTSGRSYNEQF
J: TRBJ2-7; V: TRBV6-1; length: 12; CDR3: ASSEVGRGYEQY
J: TRBJ1-6; V: TRBV2; length: 12; CDR3: ASSGGRGNSPLH
J: TRBJ1-5; V: TRBV12-3/TRBV12-4; length: 12; CDR3: ASSFLGRGQPQH
J: TRBJ1-2; V: TRBV11-2; length: 11; CDR3: ASSGTTNYGYT
J: TRBJ1-2; V: TRBV27; length: 11; CDR3: ASSRPGGEGYT
J: TRBJ2-2; V: TRBV19; length: 12; CDR3: ASTLALLTGELF
J: TRBJ2-1; V: TRBV6-1; length: 9; CDR3: ASSGGGLEF
J: TRBJ2-7; V: TRBV6-2/TRBV6-3; length: 15; CDR3: ASSYSYPRGGTYQQY
J: TRBJ1-3; V: TRBV6-1; length: 9; CDR3: VTGSGNTIY
J: TRBJ2-3; V: TRBV5-1; length: 14; CDR3: ASTHEASRRTDTQY
J: TRBJ2-3; V: TRBV11-2; length: 12; CDR3: ASSSGVVADTQY
J: TRBJ2-2; V: TRBV12-3/TRBV12-4; length: 11; CDR3: ASKSGGTGELS
J: TRBJ1-5; V: TRBV18; length: 13; CDR3: ASSPQAHSNQPQH
J: TRBJ2-5; V: TRBV30; length: 13; CDR3: AWSGGGTGVWTQY